Described below is a single TCR beta chain sequence and its context. This receptor's antigen is unknown. Per-base quality was not reported, and no clone a single base away is much larger than it. This same CDR3 is encoded by further DNA sequences in the sample. The trial excluded patients who had a history of autoimmune disease or were on systemic immunosuppression. Peripheral blood for TCR sequencing was collected from all dose cohorts at baseline, on cycle 4 day 1, and on cycle 7 day 1. Samples were obtained from an open-label, multicenter, first-in-human phase I dose-escalation trial of ivuxolimab. The trial enrolled adults with locally advanced or metastatic head and neck squamous cell, hepatocellular, melanoma or renal cell carcinoma. Before TCR sequencing, CD4+ T cells and CD8+ T cells were sorted from peripheral blood as separate populations. The data are from a study of OX40 agonist ivuxolimab in advanced cancers. A note on the overall study: Ivuxolimab was an agonistic, fully human IgG2 monoclonal antibody directed against OX40 (CD134), a costimulatory receptor. Prior anti-PD-1, anti-PD-L1 or anti-CTLA-4 therapy was permitted, and checkpoint inhibitors had been received by roughly 40% of dose-escalation patients. Of the roughly 54 patients in dose escalation, around 19 had hepatocellular carcinoma, some 15 had melanoma, 9 had renal cell carcinoma and 9 had head and neck cancer. The dose-escalation cohort was 82.7% male with a mean age of about 65 years, ranging from roughly 20 to 80. Partial responses occurred in three dose-escalation patients: two with cutaneous melanoma and one with hepatocellular carcinoma. Intravenous ivuxolimab was administered to patients every 2 weeks at six dose levels: 0.01, 0.1, 0.3, 1.5, 3 and 10 mg/kg. The purpose of peripheral TCRbeta sequencing was to test whether ivuxolimab changed TCR sequence diversity and led to clonal T-cell expansion. The paper describes the monotherapy dose-escalation part (N ≈ 52 patients) of the phase I trial of ivuxolimab.

Study-wide conclusions, independent of this receptor: In the 0.1-3.0 mg/kg groups, partial responders had among the lowest normalized peripheral clonal expansion, particularly in CD8+ T cells. At doses from 0.1 to 3.0 mg/kg, clonal expansion was seen in both CD4+ and CD8+ blood T cells between baseline and week 6. Low levels of normalized T-cell clonal expansion were also seen in some nonresponding patients. Antigen specificity was not determined for the clonally expanded peripheral T cells. On average, CD8+ T cells showed more expanded clones than CD4+ T cells after ivuxolimab.

For sequencing of the TCRbeta CDR3 region, genomic DNA was extracted from the sorted cells. The immunoSEQ Assay was used for sequencing of TCRbeta CDR3 regions. TCRdb provides this immuneACCESS table in a form limited to in-frame rearrangements. Some clones are lacking; in checked studies, under half of them reflect an unresolved V gene, and why the rest are absent is not known. This sample gives approximately 100,000 clones in total; about 83% of them show up just once. The top ten clones comprise roughly 0.5% of the sample. The sequence derives from an adult with an advanced solid tumor such as melanoma, head and neck, liver or kidney cancer. The specimen was CD4+ or CD8+ T cells sorted from blood, collected in a trial of the OX40 agonist ivuxolimab.

CDR3 region: CASSSWGGGGYTF. The sequenced DNA: TGTGCCAGCAGTTCCTGGGGGGGCGGTGGCTACACCTTC. The rearranged chain carries TRBV7-6 and TRBJ1-2; TRBD1 is a possible D gene, resting on 6 matching bases. From the cysteine up to the phenylalanine, the CDR3 has a length of 13 residues. Here the CDR3 DNA is all that survives: 39 bases in frame from base 1. V is shortened by 6 bases, J by 7 bases, and the region joining them spans 15 bases. Sequences SGHVS (CDR1) and FNYEAQ (CDR2) are obtained from the germline V gene.